The clone carrying this T cell receptor (beta chain) was found many times. As yet, its antigen is unknown. Amplified TCR beta CDR3 regions came from RNA transcripts. The study used the HTBI primer set for a first-round RT-PCR of the TCR CDR3. Via MiXCR, TCRdb re-called the multiplex PCR reads, giving one row per CDR3 protein. The sample lists approximately 590,000 distinct CDR3 sequences; around 16% were seen once. This entry comes from a study of T cells in Graves' hyperthyroidism and ophthalmopathy. Findings of the study overall: In simple terms, a model built on 13 V-J features told ophthalmopathy apart from stable hyperthyroidism. Ophthalmopathy was predicted by the model a median of approximately 6 months ahead of onset.

The CDR3 is 14 amino acids. Germline V gives CDR1 LGHDT, CDR2 YNNKEL (reference sequence). V lost 4 bases to trimming and J lost 5 bases, with 14 bases between them. The chain is built from TRBV3-1 and TRBJ1-1, with a tentative D call TRBD1 (6 bases). Specimen: blood. This clonotype was obtained from a young woman with Graves' hyperthyroidism. CDR3 sequence: CASSLSTGSTEAFF. The CDR3 bases are TGTGCCAGCAGCCTAAGCACAGGGAGTACTGAAGCTTTCTTT.